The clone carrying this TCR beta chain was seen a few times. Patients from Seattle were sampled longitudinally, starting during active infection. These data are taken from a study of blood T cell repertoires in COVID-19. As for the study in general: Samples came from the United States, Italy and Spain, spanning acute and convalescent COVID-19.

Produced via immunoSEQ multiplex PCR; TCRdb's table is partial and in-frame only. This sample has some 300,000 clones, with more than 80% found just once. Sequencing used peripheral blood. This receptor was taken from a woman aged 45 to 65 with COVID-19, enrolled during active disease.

CDR3 region: CASSRLAAYNEQFF. CDR3 sequence (DNA): TGTGCCAGCAGCAGACTAGCGGCATACAATGAGCAGTTCTTC. The chain is built from TRBV27 and TRBJ2-1, with 9 bases matching TRBD2. Trimming removed 6 bases from V and 4 bases from J; junction bases left unmatched: 4. Per the germline V gene, CDR1 is MNHEY and CDR2 is SMNVEV (reference sequence). The CDR3 is 14 residues long.